This T cell receptor beta chain was documented in a study of a mutant IDH1 vaccine in newly diagnosed glioma. As concerns this clone: Its antigen is not identified.

CDR3 length: 16 residues. CDR1 and CDR2 from the germline V gene are MGHRA and YSYEKL. The J segment lost 6 bases and the V segment lost 3 bases, leaving 7 bases of the junction unmatched. Regarding time point: week 35, safety follow-up. Doses comprised 300 ug of mutant IDH1 20-mer peptide each, plus topical imiquimod. The assay was immunoSEQ multiplex PCR, and TCRdb's table has in-frame clones only and misses some. The table shows about 48,000 clones, with roughly four fifths occurring only once. The receptor's source is a man aged 35 to 55 with glioma. This chain joins TRBV4-1 and TRBJ2-1; 11 bases agree with TRBD2. The sequencing here drew on PBMCs, taken from a glioma patient whose treatment included an IDH1 peptide vaccine. The CDR3 DNA follows: TGCGCCAGCAGCCATCCTCTTAGCGGGAGGGGCAATGAGCAGTTCTTC. Translation gives CASSHPLSGRGNEQFF.